This TCR beta chain comes out of a study of blood T cell repertoires in COVID-19. About the study: Specimens from acute and convalescent COVID-19 originated in the United States, Italy and Spain. From T cells, B-cell-depleted T cells, or PBMCs came the material, which was cDNA or gDNA.

Original analysis: Amplification of reference gene primers provided the estimated nucleated cell counts. The assay was immunoSEQ multiplex PCR, and TCRdb's table has in-frame clones only and misses some. V, J and clone size are taken as reported in that table, and D and trimming were inferred from the DNA itself. Among roughly 150,000 clones, 75% to 90% were seen once, and the ten largest hold about 0.5%. The germline V gene has CDR1 SGHRS and CDR2 YFSETQ. The CDR3 is 14 amino acids. J gave up 6 bases and V 4 bases, and 5 bases lay outside the gene matches. This TCR was recovered from a man between 60 and 75 years old with acute or convalescent COVID-19. The chain combines TRBV5-1 with TRBJ1-5; TRBD1 matches at 9 bases. Source material: peripheral blood. CDR3 coding DNA: TGCGCCAGCAGCCCTGGGACAGGGCTTCAGCCCCAGCATTTT. Protein: CASSPGTGLQPQHF.